This TCR beta chain comes out of a study of regulatory T cells in long-lasting Graves disease. As for time point: newly diagnosed GD, antithyroid drugs for less than 3 months. After RNA was extracted from PBMCs, the TCR library was made from it. Sequencing libraries for TCR beta were prepared with iRepertoire HTBI primers and Arm-PCR of CDR3 regions. A single record per CDR3 protein comes from TCRdb applying MiXCR to the multiplex PCR reads. The sample records 500,000 or so distinct CDR3 sequences, roughly 15% being singletons. This clonotype appeared many times. With 1 base removed from V and 4 bases from J, the gap between germline ends came to 11 bases. Germline V gives CDR1 SGHDN, CDR2 FVKESK. The CDR3 extends over 15 amino acids. These data were likewise used in another study, on T cells in Graves' hyperthyroidism and ophthalmopathy. From that second work: Peripheral blood also featured most of the thyroid clonotypes expanded above 0.001.

This material consisted of peripheral blood mononuclear cells (PBMCs), taken at new diagnosis, from a patient treated with antithyroid drugs. The source of this sequence is a man aged 35-49 years with Graves disease. V gene TRBV14 combines with J gene TRBJ2-1; D is unclear. In nucleotides, the CDR3 is TGTGCCAGCAGCCAAGTTTCTAGAAGATACAATGAGCAGTTCTTC. This encodes CASSQVSRRYNEQFF. Full variable domain (rest looked up from reference TRBV14 and TRBJ2-1): EAGVTQFPSHSVIEKGQTVTLRCDPISGHDNLYWYRRVMGKEIKFLLHFVKESKQDESGMPNNRFLAERTGGTYSTLKVQPAELEDSGVYFCASSQVSRRYNEQFFGPGTRLTVL.